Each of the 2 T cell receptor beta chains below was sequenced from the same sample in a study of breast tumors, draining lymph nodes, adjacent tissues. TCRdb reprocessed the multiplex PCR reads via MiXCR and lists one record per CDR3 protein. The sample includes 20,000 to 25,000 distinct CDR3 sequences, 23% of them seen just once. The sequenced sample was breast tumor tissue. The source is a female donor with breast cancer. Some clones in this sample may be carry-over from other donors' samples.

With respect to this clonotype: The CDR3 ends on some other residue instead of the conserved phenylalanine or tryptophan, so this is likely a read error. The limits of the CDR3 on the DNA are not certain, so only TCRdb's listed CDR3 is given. CDR3 region: CATSDPKTGTYGTQCL. The chain combines TRBV24-1 with TRBJ2-5; the D call of TRBD1 is as the table states it, not checked on the DNA. The CDR3 extends over 16 residues, inclusive of both ends. Germline V gives CDR1 KGHDR, CDR2 SFDVKD.

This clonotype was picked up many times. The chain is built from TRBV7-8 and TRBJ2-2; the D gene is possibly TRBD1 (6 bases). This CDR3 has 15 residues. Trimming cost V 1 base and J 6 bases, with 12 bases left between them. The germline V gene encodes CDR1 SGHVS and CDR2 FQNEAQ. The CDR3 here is CASSLVGGFAGELFF. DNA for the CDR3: TGTGCCAGCAGCTTAGTAGGGGGTTTTGCCGGGGAGCTGTTTTTT. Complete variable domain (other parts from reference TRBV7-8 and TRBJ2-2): GAGVSQSPRYKVAKRGQDVALRCDPISGHVSLFWYQQALGQGPEFLTYFQNEAQLDKSGLPSDRFFAERPEGSVSTLKIQRTQQEDSAVYLCASSLVGGFAGELFFGEGSRLTVL.